A single sample gave rise to the 19 T cell receptor beta chains below, sequenced in a study of cytomegalovirus exposure and HLA in healthy donors. Both 60 Vbeta primers and 13 Jbeta primers went into the PCR. Assay used: immunoSEQ multiplex PCR; TCRdb lists only in-frame clones, some missing. The sample has about 97,000 clones; 75% to 90% are singletons. The sample comprised PBMCs. Receptor source: a man aged 35 to 55 in good health and CMV-seronegative.

This rearrangement joins TRBV11-1 to TRBJ1-1; unclear D gene. The length of the CDR3 is 12 residues. Germline V gives CDR1 SGHAT, CDR2 FQDESV (reference sequence). Trimming removed 3 bases from V and 1 base from J, with 3 bases in between. CDR3 nucleotide sequence: TGTGCCAGCAGCTTTCAGAACACTGAAGCTTTCTTT. Its protein is CASSFQNTEAFF.

The chain combines TRBV6-4 with TRBJ1-1; D call uncertain. CDR3 size: 11 residues. Germline CDR1 MRHNA, CDR2 SNTAGT. V lost 3 bases, J lost 6 bases, and 5 bases lay in between. This CDR3 is CASSERSEAFF. The CDR3 region has the DNA TGTGCCAGCAGTGAACGGTCTGAAGCTTTCTTT.

V usage is TRBV7-9 and J usage is TRBJ2-7, with TRBD2 matching over 8 bases. V dropped 5 bases and J dropped 0; count of bases not matched to a gene: 12. Looked up from germline, CDR1 is SEHNR and CDR2 is FQNEAQ (reference sequence). The CDR3 runs to 17 residues. This CDR3 is CASSRPRLAGSSYEQYF. The CDR3 DNA follows: TGTGCCAGCAGCCGACCCCGTCTAGCGGGCAGCTCCTACGAGCAGTACTTC. The whole variable domain, filled in from reference TRBV7-9 and TRBJ2-7, reads DTGVSQNPRHKITKRGQNVTFRCDPISEHNRLYWYRQTLGQGPEFLTYFQNEAQLEKSRLLSDRFSAERPKGSFSTLEIQRTEQGDSAMYLCASSRPRLAGSSYEQYFGPGTRLTVT.

The gene calls are TRBV7-2 and TRBJ1-5, with D unclear. V was pared by 5 bases and J by 7 bases, with 24 bases between. Germline CDR1 is SGHTA and CDR2 is FQGNSA. This CDR3 comprises 17 residues. Here the CDR3 DNA reads TGTGCCAGCAGCCCCGGGTCCGTGGTTGGATTTGACCAGCCCCAGCATTTT. Its translation is CASSPGSVVGFDQPQHF. The full variable domain, in which reference TRBV7-2 and TRBJ1-5 provide the parts outside the CDR3, is GAGVSQSPSNKVTEKGKDVELRCDPISGHTALYWYRQSLGQGLEFLIYFQGNSAPDKSGLPSDRFSAERTGGSVSTLTIQRTQQEDSAVYLCASSPGSVVGFDQPQHFGDGTRLSIL.

The rearrangement uses TRBV4-1 and TRBJ2-4, with 8 nucleotides matching TRBD2. Per germline, CDR1 MGHRA and CDR2 YSYEKL. There are 20 residues in the CDR3. V gave up 4 bases and J gave up 0 bases; unmatched junction bases: 17. The CDR3 DNA reads as TGCGCCAGCAGCCCCCAACCGGGGGGGCCTTTGAGGATAGCCAAAAACATTCAGTACTTC. Its translation: CASSPQPGGPLRIAKNIQYF.

This clone was counted a few times. The chain carries TRBV18 and TRBJ1-4; D is unclear. The CDR3 contains 15 residues. V lost 3 bases and J lost 4, with 12 bases in between. CDR1 and CDR2 (germline): KGHSH, LQKENI. CDR3 in amino acids: CASSPPDSFNEKLFF. The CDR3 DNA reads TGTGCCAGCTCACCCCCGGACTCGTTTAATGAAAAACTGTTTTTT. Filled out from reference TRBV18 and TRBJ1-4, the complete variable domain reads NAGVMQNPRHLVRRRGQEARLRCSPMKGHSHVYWYRQLPEEGLKFMVYLQKENIIDESGMPKERFSAEFPKEGPSILRIQQVVRGDSAAYFCASSPPDSFNEKLFFGSGTQLSVL.

The chain joins TRBV7-3 to TRBJ2-1; 8 nucleotides align to TRBD1. The CDR3 has 15 residues. V lost 4 bases to trimming and J lost 2 bases; unmatched junction nucleotides: 4. Looked up from germline, CDR1 is SGHTA and CDR2 is FQGTGA. The CDR3 coding sequence is TGTGCCAGCAGCTCTACAGGGGGGCCCTACAATGAGCAGTTCTTC. Translated: CASSSTGGPYNEQFF. Complete variable domain (other parts from reference TRBV7-3 and TRBJ2-1): GAGVSQTPSNKVTEKGKYVELRCDPISGHTALYWYRQSLGQGPEFLIYFQGTGAADDSGLPNDRFFAVRPEGSVSTLKIQRTERGDSAVYLCASSSTGGPYNEQFFGPGTRLTVL.

The DNA of the CDR3 is TGCGCCAGCAGCCAAGGGGGGGGACAGGGATCTTCCGGCTACACCTTC. Protein sequence: CASSQGGGQGSSGYTF. This chain links TRBV4-3 with TRBJ1-2; TRBD1 agrees at 9 bases. Germline CDR1 reads LGHNA; CDR2 reads YSLEER. The ends lost 1 base at V and 8 bases at J; junction bases unmatched: 11. The CDR3 is 16 residues long.

The V and J genes are TRBV10-3 and TRBJ2-6; 7 bases are shared with TRBD1. This CDR3 contains 18 residues. Germline trimming cut 2 bases from V and 0 bases from J; bases unmatched to any gene: 7. CDR1 and CDR2 (germline): ENHRY, SYGVKD. CDR3 residues: CAISEQWGQLSGANVLTF. CDR3 nucleotide sequence: TGTGCCATCAGTGAGCAATGGGGACAGCTCTCTGGGGCCAACGTCCTGACTTTC.

The chain links TRBV11-3 to TRBJ2-2; 12 positions agree with TRBD1. After removal of 5 bases from V and 7 bases from J, the junction contained 5 bases not matched to a gene. Germline V CDR1 and CDR2: SGHNT, YENEEA. CDR3 length: 15 residues. The CDR3 sequence is CASSRGQGALGELFF. In DNA, the CDR3 is TGTGCCAGCAGCCGGGGACAGGGGGCACTCGGGGAGCTGTTTTTT.

The table lists this clone with a count of one. This chain joins TRBV2 and TRBJ2-1; D might be TRBD2 (6 bases). Germline-derived CDR1 and CDR2 are SNHLY and FYNNEI. The V end lost 6 bases, the J end lost 3 bases, and 9 bases lay between the germline ends. CDR3 length: 13 residues. The CDR3 coding sequence is TGTGCCAGCAGGGCTAGCGTCTACAATGAGCAGTTCTTC. It yields the protein CASRASVYNEQFF.

The chain recombines TRBV13 with TRBJ2-7, with 7 nucleotides matching TRBD1. The CDR3 extends over 14 amino acids. The junction had 6 bases not matched to a gene; V was cut back by 6 bases and J by 1 base. Germline V gene data show CDR1 as PRHDT and CDR2 as FYEKMQ (reference sequence). In DNA, the CDR3 is TGTGCCAGCAGTCACCGGGACAGATCCTACGAGCAGTACTTC. This sequence encodes CASSHRDRSYEQYF.

This clone has more than one count but fewer than ten. The same CDR3 arises from other DNA sequences in this sample as well. The chain carries TRBV5-1 and TRBJ2-7; 9 nucleotides align to TRBD2. CDR1 and CDR2 from the germline V gene are SGHRS and YFSETQ. V gave up 2 bases and J gave up 2 bases; unmatched junction bases: 2. The CDR3 sequence is 14 residues long. The CDR3, as DNA: TGCGCCAGCAGCTTTAGCGGGGGAACCTACGAGCAGTACTTC. It specifies CASSFSGGTYEQYF.

This clone has only a few counts. The chain recombines TRBV6-5 with TRBJ2-5; TRBD1 matches at 8 bases. J gave up 1 base and V 2 bases, and 3 bases lay outside the gene matches. The CDR3 totals 15 residues. Germline V gives CDR1 MNHEY, CDR2 SVGAGI. The CDR3 sequence is CASSYPGQGQETQYF. CDR3 DNA sequence: TGTGCCAGCAGTTACCCCGGACAGGGCCAAGAGACCCAGTACTTC.

The DNA of the CDR3 is TGTGCCAGCAGCGGCCTAGGAACCGGGACAGGGGGCGATCAGCCCCAGCATTTT. Protein: CASSGLGTGTGGDQPQHF. The genes are TRBV7-9 and TRBJ1-5; 12 nucleotides align to TRBD1. CDR1 is SEHNR, CDR2 FQNEAQ, per germline (reference sequence). The CDR3 has 18 amino acids. Unmatched junction bases numbered 13, after V lost 5 bases and J lost 5 bases.

This chain links TRBV5-1 with TRBJ2-1; 10 nucleotides match TRBD2. CDR1 and CDR2 (germline): SGHRS, YFSETQ. The V gene end was trimmed by 0 bases and the J gene end by 7 bases; junction bases not matched to a gene: 10. The CDR3 runs to 17 residues. CDR3 loop: CASSLGSGGRIANEQFF. CDR3 DNA: TGCGCCAGCAGCTTGGGTAGCGGGGGGCGAATAGCAAATGAGCAGTTCTTC.

This clone is a singleton in its sample. The V gene is TRBV5-5, the J gene TRBJ1-5; tentative D call: TRBD1 (6 bases). V was pared by 3 bases and J by 7 bases, with 20 bases between. Germline CDR1 SGHKS, CDR2 YYEKEE (reference sequence). This CDR3 spans 16 amino acids. The DNA of the CDR3 is TGTGCCAGCAGCTCAAAAGAAGGACAGACCCAACAGCCCCAGCATTTT. Translating gives CASSSKEGQTQQPQHF.

This chain uses TRBV29-1 with TRBJ2-7; the match to TRBD1 covers 7 bases. Germline CDR1 SQVTM, CDR2 ANQGSEA. The CDR3 has 12 amino acids. The V and J ends lost 7 bases and 6 bases, in that order; junction bases with no gene match: 9. CDR3 coding DNA: TGCAGCGGCCTACAGGGGATGGGCGAGCAGTACTTC. It is translated as CSGLQGMGEQYF.

CDR3 coding DNA: TGTGCCAGTAGTATCGTTACTAGCAGTGCCTACGAGCAGTACTTC. Translation gives CASSIVTSSAYEQYF. The chain has TRBV19 and TRBJ2-7; D may be TRBD2 (6 bases). V was trimmed by 3 bases and J by 2 bases, leaving 14 bases between them. CDR3 size: 15 residues. Germline loops: CDR1 LNHDA, CDR2 SQIVND (reference sequence).